Listed below are T cell receptor beta chains from one sample, sequenced in a study of PD-L1 blockade in urothelial cancer. Profiling relied on immunoSEQ multiplex PCR, and the TCRdb table lists in-frame clones only, not all of them. The sample consists of some 20,000 clones, roughly 88% of them appearing once. Sequencing used PBMCs, obtained around atezolizumab (anti-PD-L1) treatment. The receptors derive from a man aged 50 to 59 with urothelial cancer. Both conserved end residues are part of each CDR3. The D gene is left open where the match is weak. Some rows mark clone size as missing; the rest say once, few, many or name a class of expanded clone.

D: TRBD2
V: TRBV28
size: NA
J: TRBJ2-5
CDR3: CASSSTRTSGETQYF
DNA: TGTGCCAGCAGTTCCACGAGGACTAGCGGTGAGACCCAGTACTTC

D: NA
V: TRBV11-2
size: NA
J: TRBJ2-2
CDR3: CASSLYAGELFF
DNA: TGTGCCAGCAGCTTATATGCCGGGGAGCTGTTTTTT

D: NA
V: TRBV5-1
size: few
J: TRBJ1-4
CDR3: CASSSFGGESEKLFF
DNA: TGCGCCAGCAGCTCCTTTGGGGGCGAGAGTGAAAAACTGTTTTTT

D: NA
V: TRBV19
size: NA
J: TRBJ2-7
CDR3: CASSRPDRAQSYEQYF
DNA: TGTGCCAGTAGTAGACCCGACAGAGCCCAGTCCTACGAGCAGTACTTC

D: TRBD1
V: TRBV5-1
size: NA
J: TRBJ1-1
CDR3: CASSSGTGVTEAFF
DNA: TGCGCCAGCAGCTCCGGGACAGGGGTCACTGAAGCTTTCTTT

D: TRBD2
V: TRBV11-3
size: NA
J: TRBJ2-1
CDR3: CASSPGLAMYNEQFF
DNA: TGTGCCAGCAGCCCGGGACTAGCGATGTACAATGAGCAGTTCTTC

D: TRBD1
V: TRBV5-1
size: NA
J: TRBJ1-1
CDR3: CASSFEKTVRQGSSNTEAFF
DNA: TGCGCCAGCAGCTTCGAGAAGACTGTCAGACAGGGATCATCGAACACTGAAGCTTTCTTT

D: NA
V: TRBV15
size: NA
J: TRBJ2-4
CDR3: CATSTPGDSKNIQYF
DNA: TGTGCCACCAGCACCCCCGGGGATTCCAAAAACATTCAGTACTTC

D: NA
V: TRBV29-1
size: NA
J: TRBJ2-7
CDR3: CSVEIRTSYEQYF
DNA: TGCAGCGTTGAAATCAGAACCTCCTACGAGCAGTACTTC

D: NA
V: TRBV6-5
size: NA
J: TRBJ1-2
CDR3: CASRPRANYGYTF
DNA: TGTGCCAGCAGACCCAGGGCCAACTATGGCTACACCTTC

D: TRBD1
V: TRBV5-4
size: NA
J: TRBJ2-1
CDR3: CASSPEGQGAYDEQFF
DNA: TGTGCCAGCAGCCCTGAGGGACAGGGGGCGTACGATGAGCAGTTCTTC

D: NA
V: TRBV4-1
size: NA
J: TRBJ1-2
CDR3: CASSQRVLYGYTF
DNA: TGCGCCAGCAGCCAGCGGGTTCTCTATGGCTACACCTTC

D: TRBD2
V: TRBV19
size: NA
J: TRBJ2-7
CDR3: CASSIAASGRYEQYF
DNA: TGTGCCAGTAGTATCGCCGCTAGCGGGAGGTACGAGCAGTACTTC

D: TRBD1
V: TRBV11-2
size: NA
J: TRBJ1-2
CDR3: CASSLAGTGNGYTF
DNA: TGTGCCAGCAGCTTAGCCGGGACAGGGAATGGCTACACCTTC

D: TRBD1
V: TRBV25-1
size: NA
J: TRBJ2-7
CDR3: CASSAGNQGDYEQYF
DNA: TGTGCCAGCAGTGCTGGTAACCAGGGGGATTACGAGCAGTACTTC

D: NA
V: TRBV28
size: NA
J: TRBJ2-7
CDR3: CASSFLAAKSYEQYF
DNA: TGTGCCAGCAGTTTCCTCGCGGCCAAATCCTACGAGCAGTACTTC

D: NA
V: TRBV13
size: NA
J: TRBJ2-5
CDR3: CASSLAAQGETQYF
DNA: TGTGCCAGCAGCTTAGCGGCGCAGGGGGAGACCCAGTACTTC

D: TRBD2
V: TRBV27
size: NA
J: TRBJ2-3
CDR3: CASSWGGGGYDTQYF
DNA: TGTGCCAGCAGCTGGGGGGGAGGCGGCTACGATACGCAGTATTTT

D: NA
V: TRBV5-6
size: NA
J: TRBJ2-7
CDR3: CASSHTPTGTGSYEQYF
DNA: TGTGCCAGCAGCCACACACCGACAGGAACCGGCTCCTACGAGCAGTACTTC

D: NA
V: TRBV19
size: NA
J: TRBJ2-3
CDR3: CASSPSGGGAADTQYF
DNA: TGTGCCAGTAGTCCCTCTGGGGGGGGCGCGGCAGATACGCAGTATTTT